A selection of T cell receptor beta chains follows, all from one sample in a study of blood T cell repertoires in COVID-19. TCRdb's table, derived via immunoSEQ multiplex PCR, lists solely in-frame clones and lacks some. The repertoire includes under 150,000 clones, 80% to 85% of them detected once, and 4% sits in the top ten. Material: peripheral blood. These receptors were obtained from a woman between 55 and 75 years old with acute or convalescent COVID-19. Each CDR3 is given with its conserved first and last residue.

V: TRBV6-6
CDR3: CASSYEGLAAYNEQFF

V: TRBV6-6
CDR3: CASSRDRDQPQHF

V: TRBV15
CDR3: CATSRDPGMNTGELFF

V: TRBV4-1
CDR3: CASSQYRVDSPLHF

V: TRBV4-3
CDR3: CASSQGSAGDTQYF

V: TRBV7-8
CDR3: CASSLAGGTGANVLTF

V: TRBV28
CDR3: CASRPEANTEAFF

V: TRBV5-4
CDR3: CASSFSTGYSSGNTIYF

V: TRBV5-6
CDR3: CASSLIGTLFGNTIYF

V: TRBV19
CDR3: CASREQGNQPQHF

V: TRBV6-1
CDR3: CASSEGAGQIFQPQHF

V: TRBV5-8
CDR3: CASSGGLAGESQYF

V: TRBV6-6
CDR3: CASSRVLTYEQYF

V: TRBV9
CDR3: CASTPGLERGTQYF

V: TRBV4-3
CDR3: CASSQVRASTEAFF

V: TRBV5-4
CDR3: CASSRRGVDTGELFF

V: TRBV11-3
CDR3: CASSLPGLGSYEQYF

V: TRBV24-1
CDR3: CATSEGLAADTQYF

V: TRBV6-5
CDR3: CASSPGVGYGYTF

V: TRBV27
CDR3: CASRSRINTEAFF

V: TRBV2
CDR3: CASSGQYTGELFF

V: TRBV6-5
CDR3: CASTGLTREQFF

V: TRBV2
CDR3: CASSLQGYEQYF

V: TRBV3-1/TRBV3-2
CDR3: CASSRNTGKAETQYF

V: TRBV7-6
CDR3: CASSLLGHWNF

V: TRBV29-1
CDR3: CSVVGASSGLSYNEQFF

V: TRBV24-1
CDR3: CATSDYSGGTDTQYF

V: TRBV2
CDR3: CASSELRAATEAFF

V: TRBV7-3
CDR3: CASSFSSGRANEQFF

V: TRBV12-3/TRBV12-4
CDR3: CASSEQNIQYF

V: TRBV6-6
CDR3: CACGGSGNEQFF

V: TRBV7-2
CDR3: CASSLGGGAKGYTF

V: TRBV6-4
CDR3: CASTGFFYEQYF

V: TRBV19
CDR3: CASKEGGLTEAFF

V: TRBV18
CDR3: CASSLTFDGANTGELFF

V: TRBV28
CDR3: CASRRAVAGGRTDTQYF

V: TRBV2
CDR3: CASRYTSGELFF